This entry lists 29 T cell receptor beta chains sequenced from one sample in a study of regulatory T cells in long-lasting Graves disease. Building of the TCR beta libraries involved iRepertoire HTBI primers and Arm-PCR of CDR3 regions. TCRdb re-called the multiplex PCR reads through MiXCR, storing one row per CDR3 protein. In the table there are around 400,000 distinct CDR3 sequences, around 22% of which are singletons. As to time point: persistent/refractory GD, antithyroid drugs over 5 years with positive TRAb. Following extraction of RNA from PBMCs, that RNA was used to make the TCR library. Specimen: peripheral blood mononuclear cells (PBMCs), collected when the disease was refractory, from a patient treated with antithyroid drugs. The receptor set was obtained from a female donor with Graves disease.

The CDR3 region is CASRRAGSETQYF. CDR3 nucleotides: TGTGCCAGCAGGAGGGCCGGGTCAGAGACCCAGTACTTC. J is TRBJ2-5 and V is TRBV11-1; the D gene is possibly TRBD2 (5 bases). Trimming took off 6 bases at V and 4 bases at J, with 12 bases between the two ends. CDR3 length equals 13 residues. The germline V gene has CDR1 SGHAT and CDR2 FQDESV (reference sequence).

The chain has TRBV5-6 and TRBJ2-1; D not certain. Trimming pared 4 bases from V and 7 bases from J, leaving 18 bases between. This CDR3 contains 15 residues. CDR1 and CDR2 from the germline V gene are SGHDT and YYEEEE. CDR3 bases: TGTGCCAGCAGCCCGCTCCCGAGACAACCAAATGAGCAGTTCTTC. Translated: CASSPLPRQPNEQFF. Looking up the rest from reference TRBV5-6 and TRBJ2-1 gives the full variable domain: DAGVTQSPTHLIKTRGQQVTLRCSPKSGHDTVSWYQQALGQGPQFIFQYYEEEERQRGNFPDRFSGHQFPNYSSELNVNALLLGDSALYLCASSPLPRQPNEQFFGPGTRLTVL.

This clonotype occurred many times. This chain connects TRBV28 to TRBJ2-7; D is ambiguous. V shed 6 bases and J shed 3 bases, with 6 bases lying between them. Looked up from germline, CDR1 is MDHEN and CDR2 is SYDVKM. This CDR3 region has 11 residues. The CDR3 here is CASSSGYEQYF. In nucleotides, the CDR3 is TGTGCCAGCAGCTCGGGCTACGAGCAGTACTTC.

A remark on this clonotype: This clone may be a read error of a much larger clone one base away. This chain connects TRBV5-6 to TRBJ1-2, with D maybe TRBD1 (5 bases). Trimming stripped 3 bases from V and 8 bases from J, with 14 bases between. The V gene's germline CDR1 is SGHDT and CDR2 YYEEEE. The CDR3 covers 13 residues. The chain's CDR3 is CASSSFQGTGYTF. The CDR3 DNA sequence: TGTGCCAGCAGCTCCTTCCAGGGAACCGGCTACACCTTC.

This clonotype was recorded many times. The DNA for the CDR3 is TGTGCCAGTAGGACTAGCGGGAGTTACGAGCAGTACTTC. It codes for CASRTSGSYEQYF. The gene calls are TRBV6-1 and TRBJ2-7; 13 bases align to TRBD2. This CDR3 has 13 amino acids. V lost 9 bases and J lost 4; bases outside the gene matches: 3. Per germline, CDR1 MNHNS and CDR2 SASEGT.

In regard to this clonotype: Being one base from a much bigger clone, this may be a read error. CDR3 DNA: TGCAGCGGACTTGACCTTGCAACTAATGAAAAACTGTTTTTT. Amino acids: CSGLDLATNEKLFF. The V gene is TRBV20-1, the J gene TRBJ1-4; unclear D gene. The CDR3 has 14 amino acids. Looked up from germline, CDR1 is DFQATT and CDR2 is SNEGSKA (reference sequence).

The V gene is TRBV20-1, the J gene TRBJ2-3; a possible D gene is TRBD1 (6 bases). Germline assignment: CDR1 DFQATT and CDR2 SNEGSKA (reference sequence). CDR3 length: 14 residues. V was pared by 8 bases and J by 1 base, with 16 bases between. CDR3 loop: CSTGHTSGTDTQYF. CDR3 coding DNA: TGCAGTACGGGACACACGTCAGGCACAGATACGCAGTATTTT.

This clonotype was counted between two and nine times. V is TRBV20-1 and J is TRBJ2-7, with D perhaps matching TRBD1 (6 bases). This CDR3 has 13 residues. V lost 6 bases and J lost 3, with 15 bases in between. From germline, CDR1 is DFQATT and CDR2 SNEGSKA (reference sequence). CDR3 sequence: CSARPAGDYEQYF. CDR3 coding DNA: TGCAGTGCCAGGCCGGCAGGGGACTACGAGCAGTACTTC.

The chain is built from TRBV20-1 and TRBJ2-7, with D perhaps matching TRBD2 (6 bases). Deletions cut 6 bases from V and 0 bases from J, with 15 bases between. The germline V gene has CDR1 DFQATT and CDR2 SNEGSKA (reference sequence). The CDR3 contains 14 residues. CDR3 amino acids: CSAKSSESSYEQYF. The CDR3 DNA reads TGCAGTGCAAAGTCTAGCGAGAGCTCCTACGAGCAGTACTTC.

There are many counts of this clonotype. This sequence joins TRBV29-1 and TRBJ1-2; possible D gene TRBD1, 5 bases. In germline, CDR1 is SQVTM, CDR2 ANQGSEA. Trimming stripped 0 bases from V and 4 bases from J, with 18 bases between. The CDR3 totals 16 residues. CDR3 protein: CSVEDLRQGRSYGYTF. Here the CDR3 DNA reads TGCAGCGTTGAAGATCTGAGGCAGGGACGTAGCTATGGCTACACCTTC.

This clonotype was observed many times. V is TRBV28 and J is TRBJ1-4, with 8 bases matching TRBD1. From germline, CDR1 is MDHEN and CDR2 SYDVKM. This CDR3 spans 14 amino acids. With 5 bases clipped from V and 8 bases from J, the junction kept 7 bases outside the gene matches. CDR3 DNA: TGTGCCAGCAGTGACAGGACAGGGCACGAAAAACTGTTTTTT. The encoded protein is CASSDRTGHEKLFF.

This clonotype was seen repeatedly, ten times or more. The chain uses TRBV2 and TRBJ1-1, with a possible D match to TRBD1 (5 bases). Germline V gives CDR1 SNHLY, CDR2 FYNNEI. The CDR3 has 15 residues. Trimming took off 3 bases at V and 3 bases at J, with 14 bases between the two ends. The CDR3 loop reads CASSEGDSMDTEAFF. CDR3 in DNA: TGTGCCAGCAGTGAGGGGGACTCTATGGACACTGAAGCTTTCTTT.

This clonotype was observed a handful of times. The genes are TRBV27 and TRBJ2-2, with 8 bases aligning to TRBD2. V gave up 6 bases and J gave up 6 bases; unmatched junction bases: 6. Germline V CDR1 and CDR2: MNHEY, SMNVEV (reference sequence). This CDR3 is built from 14 residues. This CDR3 reads CASRIAGLSGELFF. The CDR3 bases are TGTGCCAGCAGAATAGCGGGATTGTCCGGGGAGCTGTTTTTT.

This clonotype was picked up many times. This chain connects TRBV28 to TRBJ2-5, with D maybe TRBD2 (7 bases). The CDR3 extends over 15 amino acids. V dropped 5 bases and J dropped 5 bases, with 18 bases sitting between them. CDR1 is MDHEN and CDR2 is SYDVKM in the germline V gene. The DNA for the CDR3 is TGTGCCAGCAGTCGCCCTACGGGGGGCCACGAGACCCAGTACTTC. Translated: CASSRPTGGHETQYF.

A word on this clonotype: Relative to the germline gene, one junction end is altered; a read error may explain this. V gene TRBV7-2 combines with J gene TRBJ2-5, with 7 bases aligning to TRBD2. This CDR3 region has 13 residues. Germline CDR1 is SGHTA and CDR2 is FQGNSA. The CDR3 DNA is TGTGCCAGCAGCTTCGGCGGGAGCGAGATCCAGTACTTC. Translation gives CASSFGGSEIQYF.

CDR3 sequence reads: CASSQDLPRGYEQYF. The CDR3 region has the DNA TGTGCCAGCAGCCAGGACCTCCCGAGGGGCTACGAGCAGTACTTC. The chain uses TRBV3-1 and TRBJ2-7; either TRBD1 or TRBD2 may supply D (5 bases each). CDR3 length: 15 amino acids. Germline V lookup: CDR1 LGHDT, CDR2 YNNKEL (reference sequence). The ends were cut back, 3 bases at V and 3 bases at J, with 15 bases in the middle.

The CDR3 DNA reads TGCAGTGCTCCGACAGGGGCAGGGGATAATTCACCCCTCCACTTT. Residues: CSAPTGAGDNSPLHF. This chain joins TRBV20-1 and TRBJ1-6; 8 positions match TRBD1. Germline V gives CDR1 DFQATT, CDR2 SNEGSKA (reference sequence). The CDR3 has 15 amino acids. Trimming cost V 5 bases and J 5 bases; bases outside gene matches: 8.

This clonotype was counted a few times. The V and J genes are TRBV6-1 and TRBJ1-5; no definite D call. CDR3 length equals 16 residues. V was cut by 3 bases and J by 5 bases, with 17 bases left in between. Germline lookup yields CDR1 MNHNS and CDR2 SASEGT. CDR3 protein: CASSDLVGLGDQPQHF. The CDR3 DNA sequence: TGTGCCAGCAGTGATTTGGTGGGTTTGGGTGATCAGCCCCAGCATTTT.

This clonotype was counted many times. The CDR3 spells CASSQPGTAYEQYF. The CDR3 region has the DNA TGTGCCAGCAGTCAACCTGGGACAGCCTACGAGCAGTACTTC. This chain connects TRBV28 to TRBJ2-7; TRBD1 aligns across 7 bases. V lost 5 bases to trimming and J lost 2 bases; unmatched junction nucleotides: 6. CDR1 and CDR2 (germline): MDHEN, SYDVKM. This CDR3 has 14 residues.

This chain links TRBV4-2 with TRBJ1-2; D might be TRBD1 (5 bases). Germline loops: CDR1 LGHNA, CDR2 YNFKEQ. Trimming took off 0 bases at V and 2 bases at J, with 10 bases between the two ends. This CDR3 is 15 amino acids long. The CDR3 sequence: CASSQEGLGNYGYTF. Here the CDR3 DNA reads TGTGCCAGCAGCCAAGAGGGACTAGGGAACTATGGCTACACCTTC.

The chain employs TRBV19 and TRBJ1-1, with D hard to call. The germline V and J ends were trimmed by 4 bases and 2 bases, with 14 bases remaining between them. This CDR3 region has 15 residues. CDR1 is LNHDA and CDR2 is SQIVND in the germline V gene (reference sequence). CDR3 in amino acids: CASSSGLAANTEAFF. The CDR3 DNA reads TGTGCCAGTAGTAGCGGCCTAGCCGCAAACACTGAAGCTTTCTTT. The whole variable domain, filled in from reference TRBV19 and TRBJ1-1, reads DGGITQSPKYLFRKEGQNVTLSCEQNLNHDAMYWYRQDPGQGLRLIYYSQIVNDFQKGDIAEGYSVSREKKESFPLTVTSAQKNPTAFYLCASSSGLAANTEAFFGQGTRLTVV.

This clonotype turned up a few times. V is TRBV20-1 and J is TRBJ2-7; 7 bases match TRBD2. The J segment lost 3 bases and the V segment lost 3 bases, leaving 11 bases of the junction unmatched. This CDR3 has 15 residues. Germline V CDR1 and CDR2: DFQATT, SNEGSKA (reference sequence). CDR3 nucleotides: TGCAGTGCTAGGGACTCGGGCGGGAGACTCTACGAGCAGTACTTC. Translated: CSARDSGGRLYEQYF.

This clonotype was recorded once. The V gene is TRBV3-1, the J gene TRBJ2-2, with unresolved D. CDR1 is LGHDT and CDR2 is YNNKEL in the germline V gene (reference sequence). Trimming pared 5 bases from V and 6 bases from J, leaving 7 bases between. This CDR3 spans 12 amino acids. Here the CDR3 DNA reads TGTGCCAGCAGCGCGCGACCCGGGGAGCTGTTTTTT. Protein product: CASSARPGELFF. Variable domain in full (rest from reference TRBV3-1 and TRBJ2-2): DTAVSQTPKYLVTQMGNDKSIKCEQNLGHDTMYWYKQDSKKFLKIMFSYNNKELIINETVPNRFSPKSPDKAHLNLHINSLELGDSAVYFCASSARPGELFFGEGSRLTVL.

This clonotype was seen only a few times. The CDR3 nucleotides are TGTGCCAGCAGTCCTAGCGGGAGGCGAATTGGTGGGGAGCTGTTTTTT. This codes for CASSPSGRRIGGELFF. The V and J genes are TRBV7-9 and TRBJ2-2; 11 bases are a match to TRBD2. The trim removed 6 bases at V and 8 bases at J, leaving 11 bases unmatched. The CDR3 consists of 16 residues. Germline values: CDR1 SEHNR, CDR2 FQNEAQ (reference sequence).

This clonotype has a handful of counts. The chain carries TRBV12-3 or TRBV12-4 and TRBJ1-6, with 7 bases that match TRBD1. Trimming took 8 bases from V and 7 from J; bases not matched to a gene: 11. The CDR3 has 15 residues. CDR3 in DNA: TGTGCCAGCGGGCGCCCGGACAGGAACAATTCACCCCTCCACTTT. It yields the protein CASGRPDRNNSPLHF.

The CDR3 reads CSAGRIGSYEQYF. CDR3 nucleotides: TGCAGTGCCGGCCGTATCGGATCCTACGAGCAGTACTTC. The V call is TRBV20-1, the J call TRBJ2-7; D gene uncertain. CDR1 and CDR2 (germline): DFQATT, SNEGSKA (reference sequence). The V end was cut by 6 bases, the J end by 1 base, with 13 bases between. This CDR3 is built from 13 residues.

This clonotype occurred many times. The chain links TRBV2 to TRBJ2-2; D is uncertain. Germline CDR1 reads SNHLY; CDR2 reads FYNNEI. Between the trimmed V and J ends, which lost 9 bases and 6 bases, there was a span of 8 bases. This CDR3 contains 11 residues. The CDR3 nucleotides are TGTGCCAGTGTAGTTGCCGGGGAGCTGTTTTTT. It encodes CASVVAGELFF.

Only a few counts were recorded for this clonotype. V gene TRBV19 combines with J gene TRBJ2-3; TRBD2 matches at 11 bases. The CDR3 runs 19 residues. V lost 4 bases and J lost 0; bases outside the gene matches: 12. Germline CDR1 and CDR2: LNHDA and SQIVND (reference sequence). The CDR3 loop reads CASSKRGLAGYTSTDTQYF. The CDR3 DNA reads as TGTGCCAGTAGTAAGCGAGGACTAGCGGGCTACACTAGCACAGATACGCAGTATTTT.

This clonotype showed up just a few times. This chain connects TRBV29-1 to TRBJ2-7; D gene uncertain. CDR1 is SQVTM and CDR2 is ANQGSEA in the germline V gene. V was shortened by 4 bases and J by 3 bases, with 13 bases between the two germline ends. The CDR3 is made up of 13 amino acids. CDR3 coding DNA: TGCAGCGTTGTTCCTGTTAGTAGCTACGAGCAGTACTTC. This codes for CSVVPVSSYEQYF.